These 23 T cell receptor beta chains were sequenced from one sample in a study of OX40 agonist ivuxolimab in advanced cancers. The method was immunoSEQ multiplex PCR; TCRdb's version includes in-frame clones alone and lacks a portion of them. Of approximately 100,000 clones listed, about nine tenths are singletons. The sample was CD4+ or CD8+ T cells sorted from blood, taken in a trial of the OX40 agonist ivuxolimab. Receptor source: an adult with an advanced solid tumor such as melanoma, head and neck, liver or kidney cancer.

This sequence joins TRBV6-6 and TRBJ1-2; 10 nucleotides line up with TRBD1. Germline V lookup: CDR1 MNHNY, CDR2 SVGAGI (reference sequence). CDR3 length: 13 amino acids. V shed 6 bases and J 7 bases; nucleotides not matched to a gene: 5. The CDR3 region is CASSLGTGAGYTF. In DNA, the CDR3 is TGTGCCAGCAGCTTAGGGACAGGGGCTGGCTACACCTTC.

The chain employs TRBV11-2 and TRBJ2-7; 9 bases fit TRBD2. The CDR3 is 16 residues long. The ends lost 5 bases at V and 1 base at J; junction bases unmatched: 9. The germline V gene has CDR1 SGHAT and CDR2 FQNNGV. The CDR3 sequence: CASSPLGSGGSYEQYF. CDR3 bases: TGTGCCAGCAGCCCCCTCGGGAGCGGGGGGTCCTACGAGCAGTACTTC. Together with reference TRBV11-2 and TRBJ2-7, the CDR3 gives the full variable domain: EAGVAQSPRYKIIEKRQSVAFWCNPISGHATLYWYQQILGQGPKLLIQFQNNGVVDDSQLPKDRFSAERLKGVDSTLKIQPAKLEDSAVYLCASSPLGSGGSYEQYFGPGTRLTVT.

The V call is TRBV7-2, the J call TRBJ2-7; TRBD2 aligns across 7 bases. The CDR3 is 12 amino acids. J gave up 6 bases and V 1 base, and 0 bases lay outside the gene matches. Germline V gene sequence: CDR1 SGHTA, CDR2 FQGNSA. The CDR3 reads CASSLGGGEQYF. As DNA, the CDR3 is TGTGCCAGCAGCTTAGGGGGGGGCGAGCAGTACTTC.

The rearrangement joins TRBV7-8 to TRBJ1-4, with D maybe TRBD1 (5 bases). V lost 5 bases and J 7 bases, leaving 17 bases between the germline ends. CDR1 is SGHVS and CDR2 is FQNEAQ in the germline V gene. The CDR3 totals 15 residues. The CDR3 protein is CASSILGGSSEKLFF. The CDR3 bases are TGTGCCAGCAGCATTTTGGGGGGAAGCTCTGAAAAACTGTTTTTT. The full variable domain, with the rest looked up from reference TRBV7-8 and TRBJ1-4, is GAGVSQSPRYKVAKRGQDVALRCDPISGHVSLFWYQQALGQGPEFLTYFQNEAQLDKSGLPSDRFFAERPEGSVSTLKIQRTQQEDSAVYLCASSILGGSSEKLFFGSGTQLSVL.

The V and J genes are TRBV11-2 and TRBJ2-7; 10 nucleotides agree with TRBD1. CDR3 size: 15 residues. V lost 1 base and J lost 2; bases outside the gene matches: 2. Germline-derived CDR1 and CDR2 are SGHAT and FQNNGV. The CDR3: CASSLGTGGTYEQYF. In nucleotides, the CDR3 is TGTGCCAGCAGCTTAGGGACAGGGGGGACCTACGAGCAGTACTTC.

V gene TRBV21-1 combines with J gene TRBJ2-1; whether TRBD2, the table's D call, matches the DNA was not checked. TRBV21-1 corresponds to a pseudogene. The CDR3 is 16 residues long. The CDR3 nucleotides read TGTGCCAGCAGCATCGATAGCGGGAGAGGATCCAATGAGCAGTTCTTC. It translates to CASSIDSGRGSNEQFF.

The V and J genes are TRBV13 and TRBJ1-2, with 8 bases fitting TRBD1. Trimming at V came to 6 bases and at J to 5 bases, leaving 5 bases not matched to a gene. This CDR3 comprises 13 residues. CDR1 PRHDT and CDR2 FYEKMQ come from the germline V gene (reference sequence). The CDR3 region has the DNA TGTGCCAGCAGAGCGACAGGGGAGTATGGCTACACCTTC. Amino acid sequence: CASRATGEYGYTF.

The chain carries TRBV2 and TRBJ1-1; maybe TRBD1 (5 bases). Germline V gene sequence: CDR1 SNHLY, CDR2 FYNNEI. The V and J ends lost 5 bases and 5 bases respectively, with 18 bases between them. This CDR3 region has 15 residues. The CDR3 DNA reads TGTGCCAGCAGTCTACATGCCGGGGGGAGGACTGAAGCTTTCTTT. Translated: CASSLHAGGRTEAFF.

The chain joins TRBV10-3 to TRBJ2-7; no clear D gene. The CDR3 is made up of 12 amino acids. Germline V gives CDR1 ENHRY, CDR2 SYGVKD. V was pared by 3 bases and J by 2 bases, with 5 bases between. CDR3 DNA: TGTGCCATCAGTGAAACTACCTACGAGCAGTACTTC. It specifies CAISETTYEQYF.

The rearrangement links TRBV15 to TRBJ2-1, with D perhaps matching TRBD2 (5 bases). Germline V gene lookup returns CDR1 LNHNV and CDR2 YYDKDF (reference sequence). The CDR3 extends over 16 amino acids. V lost 0 bases and J 6 bases, leaving 15 bases between the germline ends. The CDR3 sequence is CATSRDPGSFGNEQFF. CDR3 DNA: TGTGCCACCAGCAGAGATCCGGGGAGCTTCGGCAATGAGCAGTTCTTC.

This sequence joins TRBV28 and TRBJ2-2; D unresolved. V was cut by 3 bases and J by 7 bases, with 6 bases left in between. The CDR3 consists of 12 residues. CDR1 MDHEN and CDR2 SYDVKM come from the germline V gene. CDR3 nucleotide sequence: TGTGCCAGCAGTTTGAGAGTCGGGGAGCTGTTTTTT. The encoded protein is CASSLRVGELFF.

This sequence joins TRBV6-5 and TRBJ2-7; unclear D gene. CDR1 is MNHEY, CDR2 SVGAGI, per germline. V lost 5 bases and J lost 4, with 6 bases in between. This CDR3 contains 11 residues. In DNA, the CDR3 is TGTGCCAGCAGTCCGTTGTACGAGCAGTACTTC. It specifies CASSPLYEQYF.

This rearrangement joins TRBV25-1 to TRBJ2-1; 7 nucleotides align to TRBD2. After removal of 7 bases from V and 3 bases from J, the junction contained 9 bases not matched to a gene. There are 15 residues in the CDR3. The germline CDR1 and CDR2 sequences are MGHDK and SYGVNS. The CDR3 loop reads CASNRKRDFYNEQFF. In DNA, the CDR3 is TGTGCCAGCAACCGTAAGCGGGACTTCTACAATGAGCAGTTCTTC.

The rearrangement links TRBV11-1 to TRBJ2-7; 9 bases agree with TRBD2. Germline CDR1 and CDR2: SGHAT and FQDESV (reference sequence). This CDR3 is built from 15 residues. V gave up 6 bases and J gave up 3 bases; unmatched junction bases: 9. The DNA for the CDR3 is TGTGCCAGCAGTCGACCTGGACTAGCGCACTACGAGCAGTACTTC. Translated: CASSRPGLAHYEQYF.

This chain's CDR3 is CASSLGGRAAETQYF. In nucleotides, the CDR3 is TGTGCCAGCAGCTTGGGCGGGAGGGCCGCTGAGACCCAGTACTTC. This rearrangement joins TRBV5-4 to TRBJ2-5; 9 bases match TRBD2. This CDR3 contains 15 residues. Germline CDR1 SGHNT, CDR2 YYREEE (reference sequence). The junction had 5 bases not matched to a gene; V was cut back by 0 bases and J by 5 bases.

The chain uses TRBV28 and TRBJ1-2; D gene uncertain. CDR1 is MDHEN, CDR2 SYDVKM, per germline. The CDR3 has 14 amino acids. Trimming left V 5 bases short and J 6 bases short, with 16 bases between. The CDR3: CASSPTDMRNGYTF. CDR3 DNA sequence: TGTGCCAGCAGTCCAACCGACATGCGGAATGGCTACACCTTC.

This chain uses TRBV6-5 with TRBJ2-3; D is unresolved. Germline lookup yields CDR1 MNHEY and CDR2 SVGAGI. This CDR3 has 13 amino acids. Trimming cost V 2 bases and J 2 bases, with 5 bases left between them. CDR3 DNA sequence: TGTGCCAGCAGTTACCAGCTCACAGATACGCAGTATTTT. Encoded protein: CASSYQLTDTQYF.

The chain carries TRBV28 and TRBJ1-2; TRBD1 matches at 8 bases. This CDR3 has 15 amino acids. V gave up 1 base and J gave up 2 bases; unmatched junction bases: 3. Germline CDR1 and CDR2: MDHEN and SYDVKM. CDR3 in amino acids: CASSLFGTGNYGYTF. CDR3 nucleotides: TGTGCCAGCAGTTTATTTGGGACAGGAAACTATGGCTACACCTTC.

V and J are TRBV7-2 and TRBJ2-1, with 8 bases fitting TRBD2. The CDR3 covers 17 residues. In germline, CDR1 is SGHTA, CDR2 FQGNSA. J gave up 0 bases and V 5 bases, and 9 bases lay outside the gene matches. The CDR3 loop is CASSPGGSGGSYNEQFF. DNA for the CDR3: TGTGCCAGCAGCCCGGGAGGGTCAGGCGGCTCCTACAATGAGCAGTTCTTC.

The genes are TRBV30 and TRBJ2-1, with TRBD2 matching 9 bases. The germline gives CDR1 GTSNPN, CDR2 SVGIG (reference sequence). V shed 3 bases, J shed 6 bases, and the junction held 6 bases outside the gene matches. The CDR3 is made up of 14 amino acids. The CDR3 nucleotides are TGTGCCTGGAGGAGAAGCGGGAGGATCAATGAGCAGTTCTTC. This sequence encodes CAWRRSGRINEQFF. Variable domain in full (rest from reference TRBV30 and TRBJ2-1): SQTIHQWPATLVQPVGSPLSLECTVEGTSNPNLYWYRQAAGRGLQLLFYSVGIGQISSEVPQNLSASRPQDRQFILSSKKLLLSDSGFYLCAWRRSGRINEQFFGPGTRLTVL.

The V gene is TRBV4-3, the J gene TRBJ2-5; 9 bases fit TRBD1. Germline values: CDR1 LGHNA, CDR2 YSLEER. V shed 0 bases and J 11 bases; nucleotides not matched to a gene: 10. The CDR3 totals 15 residues. CDR3: CASSQDLGTGREQYF. CDR3 bases: TGCGCCAGCAGCCAAGATTTAGGGACAGGGAGAGAGCAGTACTTC.

The genes are TRBV11-2 and TRBJ2-5, with TRBD1 matching 8 bases. J was trimmed by 2 bases and V by 1 base; bases with no gene match: 9. The CDR3 length is 17 residues. The germline gives CDR1 SGHAT, CDR2 FQNNGV. The CDR3 DNA reads TGTGCCAGCAGCTTAGTGGGACAGGTGGGCCTACAAGAGACCCAGTACTTC. Translated, it gives CASSLVGQVGLQETQYF.

V and J are TRBV11-2 and TRBJ2-3; 7 positions agree with TRBD2. The V and J ends lost 2 bases and 2 bases, in that order; junction bases with no gene match: 7. Per the germline V gene, CDR1 is SGHAT and CDR2 is FQNNGV. The CDR3 consists of 16 residues. Written as DNA, the CDR3 is TGTGCCAGCAGCTTACTTTGGACTAGGTACACAGATACGCAGTATTTT. This encodes CASSLLWTRYTDTQYF.